This TCR beta chain was identified in a study of cytomegalovirus exposure and HLA in healthy donors. Study-level results: Sequencing depth roughly uniform across donors was assumed in presence/absence analyses. Most of the TCR beta V segments (in an earlier analysis) were productive either about 87% or about 30% of the time.

A multiplex PCR was run with 60 Vbeta primers and 13 Jbeta primers. Per the original methods: Approximately 87 million unique TCR beta chains, 10 million to 14 million shared, were counted in a later analysis. Sequencing was performed with immunoSEQ multiplex PCR; in TCRdb, only in-frame clones are kept and a portion is missing. V and J calls and clone size follow that table, whereas D and trimming were derived from the DNA. Of about 78,000 clones listed, roughly 63% are singletons. As for this clone: Its antigen is as yet unknown.

Per the germline V gene, CDR1 is SGHRS and CDR2 is YFSETQ. V dropped 2 bases and J dropped 0 bases, with 6 bases sitting between them. The CDR3 is made up of 14 amino acids. This chain joins TRBV5-1 and TRBJ2-1; no clear D. The TCR comes from a man aged 25-40 years in good health and CMV-seropositive. Sequencing was carried out using PBMCs. CDR3 sequence reads: CASSFSNSYNEQFF. CDR3 bases: TGCGCCAGCAGCTTTAGTAACTCCTACAATGAGCAGTTCTTC.